What follows is one TCR beta chain and its context. This record comes from a study of blood T cells in healthy people across ages. Sample-barcoded 5' priming and a J-beta primer mix drove a second PCR of 7 to 11 cycles. TCRdb itself ran the 5' RACE reads through MiXCR, one entry per CDR3 protein. The sample has some 1.1 million distinct CDR3 sequences, around two fifths seen once. Peripheral blood was drawn, approximately 9.7 milliliters per donor. The length of the CDR3 is 13 residues. CDR1 and CDR2 from the germline V gene are SGHTA and FQGTGA. With 5 bases clipped from V and 6 bases from J, the junction kept 3 bases outside the gene matches.

The sequence derives from a man younger than 35 in good health. This chain connects TRBV7-3 to TRBJ2-2, with 7 bases lining up with TRBD1. Sequenced sample: blood. The CDR3 DNA reads TGTGCCAGCAGCAAACAGGGGCCCGGGGAGCTGTTTTTT. It yields the protein CASSKQGPGELFF.